These 8 T cell receptor beta chains originate from one sample sequenced in a study of cytomegalovirus exposure and HLA in healthy donors. Researchers ran the PCR with 60 Vbeta and 13 Jbeta primers. Repertoires were generated with immunoSEQ multiplex PCR, while TCRdb's copy carries only in-frame clones and drops some. The sample totals around 76,000 clones. The sequencing sample was made of PBMCs. These receptors all come from a man aged 35 to 55 in good health and CMV-seronegative.

The chain links TRBV13 to TRBJ2-1; possibly TRBD1 for D (5 bases). CDR3 size: 12 residues. Looked up from germline, CDR1 is PRHDT and CDR2 is FYEKMQ (reference sequence). V gave up 5 bases and J gave up 10 bases, with 12 bases separating them. The CDR3: CASSPWGLEQFF. CDR3 DNA sequence: TGTGCCAGCAGCCCCTGGGGCCTAGAGCAGTTCTTC.

V and J are TRBV5-1 and TRBJ2-3, with 9 nucleotides matching TRBD1. CDR3 length: 15 residues. From germline, CDR1 is SGHRS and CDR2 YFSETQ. J lost 4 bases, V lost 6 bases, and 9 bases had no gene match. The CDR3: CASKIGQGQADTQYF. The CDR3 nucleotides read TGCGCCAGCAAGATAGGACAGGGGCAGGCAGATACGCAGTATTTT.

The chain combines TRBV10-3 with TRBJ2-7; 8 positions agree with TRBD1. CDR1 and CDR2 from the germline V gene are ENHRY and SYGVKD. There are 14 residues in the CDR3. J lost 8 bases, V lost 4 bases, and 10 bases had no gene match. For the CDR3, the DNA is TGTGCCATCAGTGTACAGGGGGAACAGTCGAAGCAGTACTTC. This sequence encodes CAISVQGEQSKQYF.

V gene TRBV5-1 combines with J gene TRBJ2-3, with 13 nucleotides matching TRBD2. Germline assignment: CDR1 SGHRS and CDR2 YFSETQ. CDR3 length equals 16 residues. With V trimmed by 4 bases and J by 0 bases, 2 bases remained unmatched. The DNA for the CDR3 is TGCGCCAGCAGCATGGGACTAGCGGGGAGCACAGATACGCAGTATTTT. Residues: CASSMGLAGSTDTQYF.

The V gene is TRBV30, the J gene TRBJ2-7; 8 bases are a match to TRBD1. Looked up from germline, CDR1 is GTSNPN and CDR2 is SVGIG (reference sequence). Trimming at V came to 7 bases and at J to 3 bases, leaving 14 bases not matched to a gene. The CDR3 has 15 residues. As DNA, the CDR3 is TGTGCCTTTGTTACTCCCGGGACAGGTAACTACGAGCAGTACTTC. It codes for CAFVTPGTGNYEQYF.

V gene TRBV10-3 combines with J gene TRBJ2-1; 8 positions match TRBD1. Looked up from germline, CDR1 is ENHRY and CDR2 is SYGVKD. Trimming took 3 bases from V and 2 from J; bases not matched to a gene: 3. The CDR3 is 15 amino acids. This CDR3 reads CAISDATGAYNEQFF. The CDR3, as DNA: TGTGCCATCAGTGATGCGACAGGGGCCTACAATGAGCAGTTCTTC.

The CDR3 loop is CASSLPRLDRDLYGYTF. The CDR3, as DNA: TGTGCCAGCAGCTTACCTCGACTTGACAGGGACCTATATGGCTACACCTTC. This sequence joins TRBV7-9 and TRBJ1-2, with 7 bases fitting TRBD1. Germline V gene data show CDR1 as SEHNR and CDR2 as FQNEAQ (reference sequence). The CDR3 consists of 17 residues. The V and J ends lost 2 bases and 5 bases, in that order; junction bases with no gene match: 14.

The gene calls are TRBV19 and TRBJ2-7; weak D call: TRBD1 (6 bases). The CDR3 runs to 14 residues. The germline V gene encodes CDR1 LNHDA and CDR2 SQIVND (reference sequence). Trimming took off 3 bases at V and 0 bases at J, with 9 bases between the two ends. CDR3 sequence (DNA): TGTGCCAGTAGTATTGACAGGAGCTCCTACGAGCAGTACTTC. This gives the protein CASSIDRSSYEQYF.